The next 27 T cell receptor beta chains were all read from a single sample in a study of T cell repertoires in cytomegalovirus infection. These receptors' targets are unknown. TCRdb ran MiXCR on the reads and lists one entry per CDR3 protein. Altogether under 850,000 distinct CDR3 sequences are present, around 32% being singletons, with the ten largest covering 18%. The sample here was cultured PBMCs, taken from culture after CMV antigen stimulation. These receptors originate from a human donor in good health (CMV status not recorded). Some clones in this sample may be carry-over from other donors' samples.

This clonotype appeared many times. This rearrangement joins TRBV7-2 to TRBJ2-1; TRBD1 aligns across 7 bases. The CDR3 extends over 15 amino acids. The junction had 8 bases not matched to a gene; V was cut back by 5 bases and J by 4 bases. Germline CDR1 SGHTA, CDR2 FQGNSA. CDR3 sequence: CASSPRTGLYNEQFF. The CDR3 region has the DNA TGTGCCAGCAGCCCTCGGACAGGACTTTACAATGAGCAGTTCTTC.

CDR3 loop: CASWPRVLEARNIQYF. In DNA, the CDR3 is TGTGCCAGCTGGCCCAGGGTCCTCGAAGCCAGGAACATTCAGTACTTC. The chain combines TRBV28 with TRBJ2-4; D is perhaps TRBD1 (5 bases). V shed 8 bases and J shed 7 bases, with 24 bases lying between them. The CDR3 is made up of 16 amino acids. Germline V lookup: CDR1 MDHEN, CDR2 SYDVKM. The variable domain in full, with the rest retrieved from reference TRBV28 and TRBJ2-4, is DVKVTQSSRYLVKRTGEKVFLECVQDMDHENMFWYRQDPGLGLRLIYFSYDVKMKEKGDIPEGYSVSREKKERFSLILESASTNQTSMYLCASWPRVLEARNIQYFGAGTRLSVL.

This clonotype has a single count. The V gene is TRBV29-1, the J gene TRBJ2-7; D is unclear. The CDR3 is 13 amino acids. V was shortened by 7 bases and J by 4 bases, with 17 bases between the two germline ends. The germline V gene encodes CDR1 SQVTM and CDR2 ANQGSEA. Here the CDR3 reads CSGVGPGVYEQYF. CDR3 DNA sequence: TGCAGCGGGGTAGGGCCCGGAGTGTACGAGCAGTACTTC.

This chain connects TRBV2 to TRBJ2-1; D uncertain. This CDR3 comprises 13 residues. V lost 7 bases to trimming and J lost 3 bases, with 10 bases between them. The germline CDR1 and CDR2 sequences are SNHLY and FYNNEI. CDR3 DNA sequence: TGTGCCAGCACGAGACAAAGCTACAATGAGCAGTTCTTC. Translating gives CASTRQSYNEQFF.

The table lists this clonotype with many counts. This chain connects TRBV12-3 or TRBV12-4 to TRBJ2-1; possibly TRBD2 for D (5 bases). The CDR3 length is 16 residues. V lost 4 bases and J 3 bases, leaving 16 bases between the germline ends. The chain's CDR3 is CASSYGRVISYNEQFF. The CDR3 region has the DNA TGTGCCAGCAGTTACGGGCGGGTAATCAGCTACAATGAGCAGTTCTTC.

In this sample, this clonotype turned up once. The chain employs TRBV29-1 and TRBJ2-1; 10 bases are shared with TRBD2. This CDR3 comprises 14 residues. Unmatched junction bases numbered 3, after V lost 7 bases and J lost 0 bases. Germline V CDR1 and CDR2: SQVTM, ANQGSEA. The CDR3 nucleotides are TGCAGCGGCAGCGGGAGGGCCTCCTACAATGAGCAGTTCTTC. It translates to CSGSGRASYNEQFF.

The chain joins TRBV6-2 or TRBV6-3 to TRBJ2-3, with TRBD1 identical over 7 bases. CDR1 MNHEY and CDR2 SVGEGT come from the germline V gene. The CDR3 covers 15 residues. The ends lost 3 bases at V and 6 bases at J; junction bases unmatched: 9. The CDR3 bases are TGTGCCAGCAGTTATGGCACAGGGGCGGACGATACGCAGTATTTT. Amino acids: CASSYGTGADDTQYF.

The table lists this clonotype with a few counts. This sequence joins TRBV12-3 or TRBV12-4 and TRBJ1-1; unclear D gene. CDR3 length: 16 amino acids. The V end was cut by 7 bases, the J end by 8 bases, with 26 bases between. CDR3 residues: CASKGIAAGSRQEAFF. CDR3 DNA sequence: TGTGCCAGCAAGGGTATAGCTGCGGGTTCTAGGCAAGAAGCTTTCTTT.

This clonotype was picked up many times. V and J are TRBV7-2 and TRBJ1-1; D ambiguous. This CDR3 is 14 amino acids long. With 6 bases removed from V and 6 bases from J, the gap between germline ends came to 17 bases. In germline, CDR1 is SGHTA, CDR2 FQGNSA. The CDR3 DNA reads TGTGCCAGCAGTCTGGACGAGAATTCGGCTGAAGCTTTCTTT. Protein: CASSLDENSAEAFF.

The gene calls are TRBV11-2 and TRBJ2-7, with a weak D call TRBD2 (5 bases). Trimming shortened V by 3 bases and J by 3 bases, and 9 bases separated the two germline ends. The CDR3 is 13 amino acids. CDR1 and CDR2 from the germline V gene are SGHAT and FQNNGV. In DNA form, the CDR3 reads TGTGCCAGCAGCTTCGGGAACGGCTACGAGCAGTACTTC. It codes for CASSFGNGYEQYF.

The chain combines TRBV6-2 or TRBV6-3 with TRBJ2-5; 8 nucleotides line up with TRBD1. V dropped 8 bases and J dropped 2; count of bases not matched to a gene: 13. The CDR3 is 16 amino acids. Germline loops: CDR1 MNHEY, CDR2 SVGEGT. CDR3 region: CASSPSTGALQETQYF. In DNA form, the CDR3 reads TGTGCCAGCTCACCTTCGACAGGGGCCCTTCAAGAGACCCAGTACTTC.

This rearrangement joins TRBV20-1 to TRBJ1-2, with a tentative D call TRBD1 (5 bases). Germline CDR1 is DFQATT and CDR2 is SNEGSKA (reference sequence). Trimming left V 7 bases short and J 6 bases short, with 12 bases between. The CDR3 is made up of 11 amino acids. CDR3 DNA sequence: TGCAGTGTGTGGAGGGGCAATGGCTACACCTTC. Translated, it gives CSVWRGNGYTF.

This clonotype was recorded many times. The chain uses TRBV12-3 or TRBV12-4 and TRBJ2-4; D unresolved. The ends were cut back, 6 bases at V and 2 bases at J, with 11 bases in the middle. The CDR3 consists of 14 residues. The CDR3 loop reads CASSSLETKNIQYF. Written as DNA, the CDR3 is TGTGCCAGCAGCTCTCTAGAGACCAAAAACATTCAGTACTTC.

The gene calls are TRBV30 and TRBJ2-5; D not certain. The CDR3 consists of 16 residues. V dropped 0 bases and J dropped 1 base, with 15 bases sitting between them. Germline CDR1 is GTSNPN and CDR2 is SVGIG (reference sequence). CDR3 amino acids: CAWSVRWAATQETQYF. CDR3 sequence (DNA): TGTGCCTGGAGTGTACGATGGGCAGCCACCCAAGAGACCCAGTACTTC.

The chain joins TRBV5-1 to TRBJ2-5; 10 nucleotides match TRBD2. Germline V gene sequence: CDR1 SGHRS, CDR2 YFSETQ. The CDR3 is made up of 16 amino acids. Germline trimming cut 4 bases from V and 5 bases from J; bases unmatched to any gene: 11. The chain's CDR3 is CASSPNTLAGVETQYF. The CDR3 nucleotides are TGCGCCAGCAGCCCTAACACCCTAGCGGGGGTTGAGACCCAGTACTTC. The whole variable domain, filled in from reference TRBV5-1 and TRBJ2-5, reads KAGVTQTPRYLIKTRGQQVTLSCSPISGHRSVSWYQQTPGQGLQFLFEYFSETQRNKGNFPGRFSGRQFSNSRSEMNVSTLELGDSALYLCASSPNTLAGVETQYFGPGTRLLVL.

The chain combines TRBV12-3 or TRBV12-4 with TRBJ2-1; TRBD2 matches 10 bases. The CDR3 runs to 15 residues. The ends lost 5 bases at V and 7 bases at J; junction bases unmatched: 8. The CDR3 DNA reads TGTGCCAGCAGTCCAGAAAGCGGGAGGGGTAATGAGCAGTTCTTC. Its translation is CASSPESGRGNEQFF.

The chain has TRBV2 and TRBJ2-3; 8 nucleotides align to TRBD2. Per the germline V gene, CDR1 is SNHLY and CDR2 is FYNNEI. CDR3 length equals 16 residues. J was trimmed by 5 bases and V by 5 bases; bases with no gene match: 12. The CDR3 spells CASSRSLPGGRDTQYF. The CDR3 region has the DNA TGTGCCAGCAGTAGAAGTCTGCCGGGGGGGCGAGATACGCAGTATTTT.

This clonotype was seen only a few times. The rearrangement links TRBV7-2 to TRBJ2-1, with 9 bases fitting TRBD1. CDR3 size: 16 residues. The V and J ends lost 1 base and 5 bases, in that order; junction bases with no gene match: 6. In germline, CDR1 is SGHTA, CDR2 FQGNSA. As DNA, the CDR3 is TGTGCCAGCAGCTTAGGGCCCGGGACAGGGCACAATGAGCAGTTCTTC. Protein sequence: CASSLGPGTGHNEQFF.

This chain uses TRBV20-1 with TRBJ2-1; D remains ambiguous. V was cut by 1 base and J by 9 bases, with 10 bases left in between. This CDR3 comprises 12 residues. Germline V lookup: CDR1 DFQATT, CDR2 SNEGSKA (reference sequence). The CDR3 DNA reads as TGCAGTGCTAGAGTGGGTTTTGGTGAGCAGTTCTTC. This sequence encodes CSARVGFGEQFF.

This clonotype was recorded at least ten times. The chain employs TRBV7-2 and TRBJ2-3; 7 positions match TRBD1. Per the germline V gene, CDR1 is SGHTA and CDR2 is FQGNSA. The CDR3 loop spans 12 amino acids. The J segment lost 6 bases and the V segment lost 5 bases, leaving 2 bases of the junction unmatched. The CDR3 DNA reads as TGTGCCAGCAGCAACAGGGGCGATACGCAGTATTTT. Protein sequence: CASSNRGDTQYF.

There are many counts of this clonotype. The V and J genes are TRBV5-4 and TRBJ2-7; 15 nucleotides align to TRBD2. This CDR3 contains 19 residues. Germline V lookup: CDR1 SGHNT, CDR2 YYREEE (reference sequence). V trimming: 0 bases; J trimming: 0 bases; junction bases outside the gene matches: 7. As DNA, the CDR3 is TGTGCCAGCAGCTTGGAGATGGGACTAGCGGGAGGAAGCTCCTACGAGCAGTACTTC. It specifies CASSLEMGLAGGSSYEQYF. Filled out from reference TRBV5-4 and TRBJ2-7, the complete variable domain reads ETGVTQSPTHLIKTRGQQVTLRCSSQSGHNTVSWYQQALGQGPQFIFQYYREEENGRGNFPPRFSGLQFPNYSSELNVNALELDDSALYLCASSLEMGLAGGSSYEQYFGPGTRLTVT.

V is TRBV12-3 or TRBV12-4 and J is TRBJ1-6; perhaps TRBD1 as D (5 bases). Trimming removed 3 bases at V and 6 bases at J, with 9 bases between. The CDR3 is 14 amino acids. Here the CDR3 reads CASSLTAPNSPLHF. DNA for the CDR3: TGTGCCAGCAGTTTGACAGCACCTAATTCACCCCTCCACTTT.

This clonotype has a handful of counts. This sequence joins TRBV6-1 and TRBJ2-3; TRBD1 aligns across 9 bases. The CDR3 consists of 14 residues. V was pared by 7 bases and J by 4 bases, with 6 bases of the junction left unmatched. Per the germline V gene, CDR1 is MNHNS and CDR2 is SASEGT. Here the CDR3 reads CASNRDRVSDTQYF. CDR3 nucleotides: TGTGCCAGCAACCGGGACAGGGTTTCAGATACGCAGTATTTT.

CDR3 protein: CASSYVQVGQPQHF. As DNA, the CDR3 is TGTGCCAGCAGTTACGTCCAGGTTGGACAGCCCCAGCATTTT. V usage is TRBV6-2 or TRBV6-3 and J usage is TRBJ1-5; D gene ambiguous. Germline V CDR1 and CDR2: MNHEY, SVGEGT. Trimming cost V 2 bases and J 7 bases, with 12 bases left between them. The CDR3 runs to 14 residues.

This clonotype was detected a few times. The V gene is TRBV2, the J gene TRBJ2-1; D is ambiguous. CDR1 is SNHLY and CDR2 is FYNNEI in the germline V gene. This CDR3 is 15 amino acids long. Trimming pared 8 bases from V and 5 bases from J, leaving 19 bases between. The CDR3 DNA is TGTGCCAGCGGCGTGGATTTACCTCCACACAATGAGCAGTTCTTC. This codes for CASGVDLPPHNEQFF.

The genes are TRBV5-4 and TRBJ1-2; 8 bases fit TRBD1. There are 15 residues in the CDR3. J was trimmed by 4 bases and V by 3 bases; bases with no gene match: 8. Germline-derived CDR1 and CDR2 are SGHNT and YYREEE (reference sequence). The CDR3 DNA sequence: TGTGCCAGCAGCTCGCCCGGACAGGGTATCTATGGCTACACCTTC. Residues: CASSSPGQGIYGYTF.

There are many counts of this clonotype. The gene calls are TRBV7-2 and TRBJ2-3; tentative D call: TRBD2 (7 bases). Germline values: CDR1 SGHTA, CDR2 FQGNSA. The CDR3 has 14 residues. The ends were cut back, 4 bases at V and 9 bases at J, with 17 bases in the middle. The CDR3 loop reads CASSSSPWGGTQYF. CDR3 nucleotides: TGTGCCAGCAGCTCTAGCCCGTGGGGGGGCACGCAGTATTTT. Combining the CDR3 with reference TRBV7-2 and TRBJ2-3 gives the whole variable domain GAGVSQSPSNKVTEKGKDVELRCDPISGHTALYWYRQSLGQGLEFLIYFQGNSAPDKSGLPSDRFSAERTGGSVSTLTIQRTQQEDSAVYLCASSSSPWGGTQYFGPGTRLTVL.